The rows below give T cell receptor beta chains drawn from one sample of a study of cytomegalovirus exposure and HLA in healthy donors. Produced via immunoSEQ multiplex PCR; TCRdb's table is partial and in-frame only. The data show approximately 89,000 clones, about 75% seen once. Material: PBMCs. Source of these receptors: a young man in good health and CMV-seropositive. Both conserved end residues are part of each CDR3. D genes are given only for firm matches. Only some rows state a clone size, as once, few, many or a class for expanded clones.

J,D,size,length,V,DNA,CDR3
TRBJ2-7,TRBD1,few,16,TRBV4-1,TGCGCCAGCGGGCCTGATCCGGGACAGGGAGGCTACGAGCAGTACTTC,CASGPDPGQGGYEQYF
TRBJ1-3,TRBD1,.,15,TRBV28,TGTGCCAGCAGTTTACTTCAGGGGGGAGGAAACACCATATATTTT,CASSLLQGGGNTIYF
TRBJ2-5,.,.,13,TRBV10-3,TGTGCCATCAGGGGACAAGACCAAGAGACCCAGTACTTC,CAIRGQDQETQYF
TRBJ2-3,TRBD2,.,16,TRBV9,TGTGCCAGCAGCGTAGGTAGCGGGGGGGTGACAGATACGCAGTATTTT,CASSVGSGGVTDTQYF
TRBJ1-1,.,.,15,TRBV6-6,TGTGCCAGCAGTAAAACCCGGGGAATGAACACTGAAGCTTTCTTT,CASSKTRGMNTEAFF
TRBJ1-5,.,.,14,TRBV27,TGTGCCAGCAGTTTATTAAGGACAGATCAGCCCCAGCATTTT,CASSLLRTDQPQHF
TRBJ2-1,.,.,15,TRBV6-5,TGTGCCAGCAGTTACCGGGGGGCGGAAGGGAATGAGCAGTTCTTC,CASSYRGAEGNEQFF
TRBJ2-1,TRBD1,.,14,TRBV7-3,TGTGCCAGCAAGTCTGGAGGACAGGACAATGAGCAGTTCTTC,CASKSGGQDNEQFF
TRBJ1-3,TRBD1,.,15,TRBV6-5,TGTGCCAGCAGTTACTCCGGGACAGGGGGAAACACCATATATTTT,CASSYSGTGGNTIYF
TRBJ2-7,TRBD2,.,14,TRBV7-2,TGTGCCAGCAGCGAAACTAGCGGGGCTTACGAGCAGTACTTC,CASSETSGAYEQYF
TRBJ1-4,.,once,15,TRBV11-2,TGTGCCAGCAGCTTACCCGGTGGGGCCACAGTCCCACTGTTTTTT,CASSLPGGATVPLFF
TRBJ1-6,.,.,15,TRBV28,TGTGCCAGCAGTTTTATACAGGCTCCTAATTCACCCCTCCACTTT,CASSFIQAPNSPLHF
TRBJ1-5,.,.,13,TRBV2,TGTGCCAGCCAGACAGTTAGTATACAGCCCCAGCATTTT,CASQTVSIQPQHF
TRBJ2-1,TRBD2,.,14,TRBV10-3,TGTGCCATCAACGGCGGGGGGACCTACAATGAGCAGTTCTTC,CAINGGGTYNEQFF
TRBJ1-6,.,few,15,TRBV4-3,TGCGCCAGCAGCCAAGGGAGAACGGGGAATTCACCCCTCCACTTT,CASSQGRTGNSPLHF
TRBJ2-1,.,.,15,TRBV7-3,TGTGCCAGCAGCCCCTTGGGGGGCTCCTACAATGAGCAGTTCTTC,CASSPLGGSYNEQFF
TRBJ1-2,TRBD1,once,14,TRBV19,TGTGCCAGTAGTAGGGACAGCGGAATTTATGGCTACACCTTC,CASSRDSGIYGYTF
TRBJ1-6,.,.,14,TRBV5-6,TGTGCCAGCAGTTCCGGGAGAATCAATTCACCCCTCCACTTT,CASSSGRINSPLHF
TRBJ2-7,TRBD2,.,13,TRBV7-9,TGTGCCAGCAGCCCCAGCGGCGGGAGGGGGCAGTACTTC,CASSPSGGRGQYF
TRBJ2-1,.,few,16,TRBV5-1,TGCGCCAGCAGCTGGGGGGACTCTCGTTCCTACAATGAGCAGTTCTTC,CASSWGDSRSYNEQFF
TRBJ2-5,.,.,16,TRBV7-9,TGTGCCAGCAGCTACGGGACTCTCAGGGAACAAGAGACCCAGTACTTC,CASSYGTLREQETQYF
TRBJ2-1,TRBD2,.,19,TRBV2,TGTGCTACCAATCCCGGGCTAGCGGGGGGGAAAGGTTCCTACAATGAGCAGTTCTTC,CATNPGLAGGKGSYNEQFF
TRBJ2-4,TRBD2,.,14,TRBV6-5,TGTGCCAGCAGTTACGGGGGGGGCAAAAACATTCAGTACTTC,CASSYGGGKNIQYF
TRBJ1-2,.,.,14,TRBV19,TGTGCCAGTAGCCTCGACAGGATTCTATCCAGCTACACCTTC,CASSLDRILSSYTF
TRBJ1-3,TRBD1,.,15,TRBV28,TGTGCCAGCAGTCGGGGGACAGGGGAGGGAAACACCATATATTTT,CASSRGTGEGNTIYF
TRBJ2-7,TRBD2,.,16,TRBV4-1,TGCGCCAGCAGCCAGACTAGCGGGGGGCGATCCTACGAGCAGTACTTC,CASSQTSGGRSYEQYF
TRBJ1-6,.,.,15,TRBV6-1,TGTGCCAGCACCCACGGGGGAAACAGAAATTCACCCCTCCACTTT,CASTHGGNRNSPLHF
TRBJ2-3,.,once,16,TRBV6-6,TGTGCCAGCAGTTACGGAAAAAGTCTAGGCACAGATACGCAGTATTTT,CASSYGKSLGTDTQYF
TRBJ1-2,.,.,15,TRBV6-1,TGTGCCAGCAGACCCACAGGCAATACTAACTATGGCTACACCTTC,CASRPTGNTNYGYTF
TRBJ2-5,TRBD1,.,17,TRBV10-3,TGTGCCATCAGCCAATCAGCCTTCGGGACAGCCCAAGAGACCCAGTACTTC,CAISQSAFGTAQETQYF
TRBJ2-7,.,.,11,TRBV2,TGTGCCAGCAGGCGATCCTACGAGCAGTACTTC,CASRRSYEQYF
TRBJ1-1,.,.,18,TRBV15,TGTGCCACCAGCAGAGCCGGGGGGCTCGCAGGGGCGAACACTGAAGCTTTCTTT,CATSRAGGLAGANTEAFF
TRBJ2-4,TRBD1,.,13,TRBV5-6,TGTGCCAGCAGCTTGGGGACAGGGGGTTACGGGGACTTC,CASSLGTGGYGDF
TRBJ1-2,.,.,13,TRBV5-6,TGTGCCAGCAGCAGCCGCGATAACTATGGCTACACCTTC,CASSSRDNYGYTF
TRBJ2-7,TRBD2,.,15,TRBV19,TGTGCCAGTAGGGACCGCGGGGGTCCTACCTACGAGCAGTACTTC,CASRDRGGPTYEQYF
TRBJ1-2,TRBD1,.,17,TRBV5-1,TGCGCCAGCAGCTTGGCCGGGACAGGGGCGTCTAACGGTGGCTACACCTTC,CASSLAGTGASNGGYTF
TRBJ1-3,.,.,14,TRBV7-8,TGTGCCAGCAGCTTAGCGGCAGGTGTTGACACCATATATTTT,CASSLAAGVDTIYF
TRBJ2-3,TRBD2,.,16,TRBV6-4,TGTGCCAGCAGCGCTGCGGCGGCTAGCGGGGAAGATACGCAGTATTTT,CASSAAAASGEDTQYF
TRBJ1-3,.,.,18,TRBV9,TGTGCCAGCAGCGGAGAGGCGGGCCTGGCGGCATTTGGAAACACCATATATTTT,CASSGEAGLAAFGNTIYF
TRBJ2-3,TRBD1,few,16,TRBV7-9,TGTGCCAGCAACCCCACCGGGACAGGCAGAACAGATACGCAGTATTTT,CASNPTGTGRTDTQYF
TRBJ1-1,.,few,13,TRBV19,TGTGCCAGTATTCGGGGAAGTCGAACTGAAGCTTTCTTT,CASIRGSRTEAFF
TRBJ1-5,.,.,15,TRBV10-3,TGTGCCATCAGTGAGTCACAGGTAAACAATCAGCCCCAGCATTTT,CAISESQVNNQPQHF
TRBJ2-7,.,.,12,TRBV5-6,TGTGCCAGCAGCCTGCCCGGGTACGAGCAGTACTTC,CASSLPGYEQYF
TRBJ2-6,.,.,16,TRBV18,TGTGCCAGCTCACCGATGGGAGCTTCTGGGGCCAACGTCCTGACTTTC,CASSPMGASGANVLTF
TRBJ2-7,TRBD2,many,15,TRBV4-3,TGCGCCAGCAGCCAAGAACTAGCGGAGACTTACGAGCAGTACTTC,CASSQELAETYEQYF
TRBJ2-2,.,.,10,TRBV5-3,TGTGCCAGAACCCGCGGGGAGCTGTTTTTT,CARTRGELFF
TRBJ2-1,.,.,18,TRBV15,TGTGCCACCAGCAGAGAGCTTCCGGGAACAGGGTTTGGCAATGAGCAGTTCTTC,CATSRELPGTGFGNEQFF
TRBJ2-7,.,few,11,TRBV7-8,TGTGCCAGCAGCTATAGCCACGAGCAGTACTTC,CASSYSHEQYF
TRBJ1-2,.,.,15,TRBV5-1,TGCGCCAGCCAAGATGGCGTCGGGGGATCCTATGGCTACACCTTC,CASQDGVGGSYGYTF
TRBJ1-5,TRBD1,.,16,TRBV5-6,TGTGCCAGCAGCTTGACAGGGGGCCTCCTCAATCAGCCCCAGCATTTT,CASSLTGGLLNQPQHF
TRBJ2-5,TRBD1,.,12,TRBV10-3,TGTGCCATCAGCGACAGGGAAGAGACCCAGTACTTC,CAISDREETQYF